Listed here are 14 T cell receptor beta chains from one sample, sequenced in a study of PD-1 blockade in classical Hodgkin lymphoma. TCRdb keeps only in-frame clones here, not all; method: immunoSEQ multiplex PCR. This sample has about 23,000 clones, with roughly 70% found just once. Autologous stem cell transplantation was followed by relapse in every patient, and brentuximab vedotin exposure varied. The sample in question was peripheral blood mononuclear cells (PBMCs), obtained at baseline. The receptors here all came from a human donor with classical Hodgkin lymphoma.

This chain uses TRBV9 with TRBJ2-7; D is ambiguous. Germline V gives CDR1 SGDLS, CDR2 YYNGEE. The CDR3 extends over 16 amino acids. Trimming took off 2 bases at V and 0 bases at J, with 15 bases between the two ends. The CDR3 spells CASSVLSTPNSYEQYF. CDR3 coding DNA: TGTGCCAGCAGCGTTTTAAGTACACCAAACTCCTACGAGCAGTACTTC.

The genes are TRBV7-3 and TRBJ2-2; no clear D gene. V was trimmed by 5 bases and J by 1 base, leaving 8 bases between them. CDR1 is SGHTA and CDR2 is FQGTGA in the germline V gene. The CDR3 is made up of 14 amino acids. The CDR3 coding sequence is TGTGCCAGCAGCCTTTCCGGGAACACCGGGGAGCTGTTTTTT. It yields the protein CASSLSGNTGELFF.

This rearrangement joins TRBV6-1 to TRBJ2-3, with D unresolved. The germline V gene encodes CDR1 MNHNS and CDR2 SASEGT. V dropped 1 base and J dropped 0 bases, with 17 bases sitting between them. The CDR3 covers 18 residues. The CDR3 DNA sequence: TGTGCCAGCAGTGAAGTGGGCCCCGGGCCCACTAGCACAGATACGCAGTATTTT. This translates into CASSEVGPGPTSTDTQYF.

The chain uses TRBV6-1 and TRBJ1-1; D possibly corresponds to TRBD1 (6 bases). Germline CDR1 is MNHNS and CDR2 is SASEGT. The CDR3 has 14 amino acids. V gave up 2 bases and J gave up 3 bases, with 10 bases separating them. CDR3 DNA: TGTGCCAGCAGTGAAATAGGGGGGGACACTGAAGCTTTCTTT. Residues: CASSEIGGDTEAFF.

This chain uses TRBV15 with TRBJ2-7; D is uncertain. Trimming shortened V by 0 bases and J by 3 bases, and 6 bases separated the two germline ends. The CDR3 is 13 residues long. The V gene's germline CDR1 is LNHNV and CDR2 YYDKDF (reference sequence). The CDR3 region is CATSRDLNYEQYV. CDR3 nucleotide sequence: TGTGCCACCAGCAGAGATCTCAACTACGAGCAGTACGTC.

The genes are TRBV5-1 and TRBJ1-1; D is unresolved. V was trimmed by 4 bases and J by 1 base, leaving 14 bases between them. CDR3 length: 15 amino acids. The germline V gene has CDR1 SGHRS and CDR2 YFSETQ. This chain's CDR3 is CASSGTRTKNTEAFF. CDR3 DNA: TGCGCCAGCAGCGGAACTAGGACGAAGAACACTGAAGCTTTCTTT.

The chain recombines TRBV6-5 with TRBJ2-5; 8 nucleotides agree with TRBD2. V lost 2 bases to trimming and J lost 5 bases; unmatched junction nucleotides: 7. CDR3 length: 15 residues. Germline CDR1 is MNHEY and CDR2 is SVGAGI. The CDR3 loop is CASSYPTPGGETQYF. The CDR3 DNA is TGTGCCAGCAGTTACCCGACCCCGGGAGGGGAGACCCAGTACTTC.

The chain has TRBV18 and TRBJ2-1; 9 bases agree with TRBD1. The germline V gene has CDR1 KGHSH and CDR2 LQKENI. J lost 4 bases, V lost 6 bases, and 13 bases had no gene match. CDR3 length equals 17 residues. The CDR3 is CASSLNYRTGDYNEQFF. CDR3 DNA sequence: TGTGCCAGCTCCCTTAATTATCGGACAGGGGATTACAATGAGCAGTTCTTC. The entire variable domain, with the rest obtained from reference TRBV18 and TRBJ2-1, is as follows: NAGVMQNPRHLVRRRGQEARLRCSPMKGHSHVYWYRQLPEEGLKFMVYLQKENIIDESGMPKERFSAEFPKEGPSILRIQQVVRGDSAAYFCASSLNYRTGDYNEQFFGPGTRLTVL.

V is TRBV19 and J is TRBJ1-3, with D possibly being TRBD1 (5 bases). Germline loops: CDR1 LNHDA, CDR2 SQIVND (reference sequence). Trimming cost V 3 bases and J 9 bases, with 12 bases left between them. The length of the CDR3 is 13 residues. CDR3 DNA sequence: TGTGCCAGTAGTATGCTAGGGGCTGCCACCATATATTTT. This encodes CASSMLGAATIYF.

This sequence joins TRBV6-6 and TRBJ2-7, with TRBD1 matching 9 bases. The V and J ends lost 6 bases and 4 bases, in that order; junction bases with no gene match: 7. Germline CDR1 is MNHNY and CDR2 is SVGAGI (reference sequence). The CDR3 length is 14 residues. The CDR3 nucleotides read TGTGCCAGCAGCGGACAGGGGTTCTATTACGAGCAGTACTTC. Translated, it gives CASSGQGFYYEQYF.

This sequence joins TRBV6-1 and TRBJ2-3, with 10 bases identical to TRBD2. The germline V gene has CDR1 MNHNS and CDR2 SASEGT. V gave up 6 bases and J gave up 3 bases; unmatched junction bases: 6. The CDR3 is 15 amino acids. The CDR3 spells CASSHPSGGTDTQYF. CDR3 nucleotide sequence: TGTGCCAGCAGCCACCCTAGCGGGGGTACAGATACGCAGTATTTT.

The chain links TRBV5-6 to TRBJ1-1, with TRBD1 as a possible D gene (5 bases). V was trimmed by 5 bases and J by 7 bases, leaving 18 bases between them. Germline CDR1 reads SGHDT; CDR2 reads YYEEEE. The CDR3 spans 14 residues. Here the CDR3 DNA reads TGTGCCAGCAGACGCGACCGAGTGGGGGGTGAAGCTTTCTTT. Residues: CASRRDRVGGEAFF.

The chain couples TRBV29-1 to TRBJ1-2; tentatively, D is TRBD1 (5 bases). The CDR3 spans 10 residues. Trimming took 7 bases from V and 8 from J, leaving 11 bases between them. CDR1 and CDR2 from the germline V gene are SQVTM and ANQGSEA. The CDR3 nucleotides read TGCAGCGCCTGGGACGCCGGCTACACCTTC. Protein: CSAWDAGYTF.

The chain joins TRBV7-9 to TRBJ1-1, with 7 bases lining up with TRBD1. CDR3 size: 15 residues. The trim removed 3 bases at V and 8 bases at J, leaving 12 bases unmatched. Germline lookup yields CDR1 SEHNR and CDR2 FQNEAQ (reference sequence). The DNA of the CDR3 is TGTGCCAGCAGCTTGGGGTTATCGACAGGGACGGAAGCTTTCTTT. Amino acid sequence: CASSLGLSTGTEAFF. Complete variable domain (other parts from reference TRBV7-9 and TRBJ1-1): DTGVSQNPRHKITKRGQNVTFRCDPISEHNRLYWYRQTLGQGPEFLTYFQNEAQLEKSRLLSDRFSAERPKGSFSTLEIQRTEQGDSAMYLCASSLGLSTGTEAFFGQGTRLTVV.